This TCR beta chain emerged from a study of cytomegalovirus exposure and HLA in healthy donors. Findings and caveats of the study: Researchers counted roughly 150 TCR beta chains as cytomegalovirus-associated. Diagnosis of cytomegalovirus status made by the classifier reportedly showed high specificity and sensitivity.

CDR3 length equals 15 residues. Trimming removed 5 bases at V and 1 base at J, with 14 bases between. The germline CDR1 and CDR2 sequences are MDHEN and SYDVKM. For this clone: Its cognate antigen is unknown.

Assay: immunoSEQ multiplex PCR; the TCRdb copy retains only in-frame clones and omits some. The profile shows 200,000 to 250,000 clones, roughly 87% of them singletons. This chain uses TRBV28 with TRBJ1-1; tentatively, D is TRBD1 (5 bases). The sequenced material came from PBMCs. The sequence derives from a young woman in good health and CMV-seropositive. CDR3 DNA sequence: TGTGCCAGCAGTCCAGGGTGGGGGGGGAACACTGAAGCTTTCTTT. This translates into CASSPGWGGNTEAFF. The variable domain in full, with the rest retrieved from reference TRBV28 and TRBJ1-1, is DVKVTQSSRYLVKRTGEKVFLECVQDMDHENMFWYRQDPGLGLRLIYFSYDVKMKEKGDIPEGYSVSREKKERFSLILESASTNQTSMYLCASSPGWGGNTEAFFGQGTRLTVV.